This T cell receptor (beta chain) originates from a study of CD8 T cells in Susac syndrome. Random hexamers were used to reverse transcribe an amount of about 0.5 to 1 ug RNA. TCR beta CDR3 was amplified by immunoSEQ covering 54 Vbeta and 13 Jbeta. Each CDR3 protein is one row after TCRdb ran MiXCR on the immunoSEQ multiplex PCR reads. The sample includes some 260,000 distinct CDR3 sequences, roughly 81% of them seen just once. CDR3 length: 19 amino acids. Losses at the gene ends were 4 bases for V and 1 base for J; bases not matched to a gene: 9. Germline CDR1 SGHNT, CDR2 YYREEE (reference sequence). The sequenced target, TCR beta, came from blood CD8+ and CD4+ T cells. Included as multiple sclerosis controls were treatment-naive patients who had stable or active relapsing-remitting disease. TEMRA cells were FACS-enriched, while CD8+ and CD4+ T cells were negatively isolated.

This chain connects TRBV5-4 to TRBJ2-3, with TRBD2 identical over 16 bases. This TCR was recovered from a human donor with multiple sclerosis. The sequenced sample consisted of CD8+ T cells from PBMCs. In nucleotides, the CDR3 is TGTGCCAGCAGCGAACCGGGACTAGCGGGAGGGCCCCGCACAGATACGCAGTATTTT. The encoded protein is CASSEPGLAGGPRTDTQYF. The full variable domain, rest sourced from reference TRBV5-4 and TRBJ2-3, is ETGVTQSPTHLIKTRGQQVTLRCSSQSGHNTVSWYQQALGQGPQFIFQYYREEENGRGNFPPRFSGLQFPNYSSELNVNALELDDSALYLCASSEPGLAGGPRTDTQYFGPGTRLTVL.